These 12 T cell receptor beta chains were sequenced from one sample in a study of T cells in localized non-small cell lung cancer. Profiled with immunoSEQ multiplex PCR; TCRdb holds only in-frame clones, not every one. This table holds roughly 40,000 clones, about 86% found once. The input for sequencing was peripheral blood mononuclear cells, taken before any cancer treatment. The source is a male donor older than 55 with stage II lung adenocarcinoma.

This chain joins TRBV7-9 and TRBJ1-1, with no clear D. V lost 5 bases and J lost 4, with 11 bases in between. Germline loops: CDR1 SEHNR, CDR2 FQNEAQ (reference sequence). The CDR3 loop spans 13 amino acids. In nucleotides, the CDR3 is TGTGCCAGCAGCGCATTCTGGGGCACTGAAGCTTTCTTT. As protein: CASSAFWGTEAFF.

The chain links TRBV19 to TRBJ2-3; D may match TRBD1 or TRBD2 (5 bases each). This CDR3 region has 14 residues. Trimming left V 5 bases short and J 1 base short, with 10 bases between. The V gene's germline CDR1 is LNHDA and CDR2 SQIVND (reference sequence). The CDR3, as DNA: TGTGCCAGTAGTGAGGGGCGCGGCACAGATACGCAGTATTTT. Residues: CASSEGRGTDTQYF.

V gene TRBV6-1 combines with J gene TRBJ1-5; D might be TRBD1 (6 bases). There are 13 residues in the CDR3. The V gene lost 4 bases and the J gene lost 9 bases, with 13 bases spanning the gap. Germline V gene lookup returns CDR1 MNHNS and CDR2 SASEGT. The CDR3 coding sequence is TGTGCCAGCAGTGTCGGACAGCTCCGGCCCCAGCATTTT. Protein product: CASSVGQLRPQHF.

This chain joins TRBV21-1 and TRBJ2-7. TRBV21-1 is recorded as a pseudogene. The CDR3 length is 16 residues. The DNA of the CDR3 is TGTGCCAGCAGCAAATCATCCGGGACGTCGTCCTACGAGCAGTACTTC. It is translated as CASSKSSGTSSYEQYF.

This clone showed up just once. The chain links TRBV6-4 to TRBJ1-1; tentative D call: TRBD1 (5 bases). The CDR3 spans 15 residues. V lost 5 bases, J lost 1 base, and 14 bases lay in between. CDR1 MRHNA and CDR2 SNTAGT come from the germline V gene. The CDR3: CASSQTGGPNTEAFF. The CDR3 DNA sequence: TGTGCCAGCAGTCAAACAGGAGGTCCGAACACTGAAGCTTTCTTT.

The CDR3 nucleotides read TGTGCCAGTAGTACAGGGGCGAGCATTCAGTACTTC. This gives the protein CASSTGASIQYF. The chain couples TRBV19 to TRBJ2-4; maybe TRBD1 (6 bases). V was shortened by 4 bases and J by 9 bases, with 10 bases between the two germline ends. CDR3 size: 12 residues. CDR1 and CDR2 from the germline V gene are LNHDA and SQIVND (reference sequence). Drawing the rest from reference TRBV19 and TRBJ2-4, the complete variable domain is DGGITQSPKYLFRKEGQNVTLSCEQNLNHDAMYWYRQDPGQGLRLIYYSQIVNDFQKGDIAEGYSVSREKKESFPLTVTSAQKNPTAFYLCASSTGASIQYFGAGTRLSVL.

This clone has more than one count but fewer than ten. The chain joins TRBV27 to TRBJ1-2; D perhaps matches TRBD1 (5 bases). Germline CDR1 MNHEY, CDR2 SMNVEV (reference sequence). The ends were cut back, 2 bases at V and 8 bases at J, with 9 bases in the middle. This CDR3 comprises 12 residues. The CDR3 region is CASSLGGVGYTF. The CDR3 bases are TGTGCCAGCAGTTTAGGGGGGGTGGGCTACACCTTC.

The chain couples TRBV28 to TRBJ1-5, with D hard to call. Between the trimmed V and J ends, which lost 4 bases and 4 bases, there was a span of 26 bases. The V gene's germline CDR1 is MDHEN and CDR2 SYDVKM. The CDR3 length is 19 residues. This chain's CDR3 is CASSYPKIGEGFRNQPQHF. The CDR3 bases are TGTGCCAGCAGTTACCCTAAAATCGGAGAAGGGTTTAGAAATCAGCCCCAGCATTTT.

The V gene is TRBV6-6, the J gene TRBJ1-1; D gene unclear. CDR1 is MNHNY, CDR2 SVGAGI, per germline (reference sequence). The CDR3 runs to 13 residues. V gave up 8 bases and J gave up 1 base, with 11 bases separating them. The CDR3 here is CASFRRENTEAFF. As DNA, the CDR3 is TGTGCCAGCTTTCGGCGTGAGAACACTGAAGCTTTCTTT.

The J gene is TRBJ1-4, the V gene TRBV5-8, with TRBD1 matching 7 bases. CDR3 length equals 16 residues. With V trimmed by 4 bases and J by 4 bases, 10 bases remained unmatched. CDR1 SGHTS and CDR2 YDEGEE come from the germline V gene. The CDR3 region has the DNA TGTGCCAGCAGCCCACTCAGGGACAGCCATAATGAAAAACTGTTTTTT. The encoded protein is CASSPLRDSHNEKLFF. The full variable domain, its missing parts supplied by reference TRBV5-8 and TRBJ1-4, is EAGVTQSPTHLIKTRGQQATLRCSPISGHTSVYWYQQALGLGLQFLLWYDEGEERNRGNFPPRFSGRQFPNYSSELNVNALELEDSALYLCASSPLRDSHNEKLFFGSGTQLSVL.

The rearrangement uses TRBV29-1 and TRBJ2-4, with 11 bases that match TRBD2. Germline loops: CDR1 SQVTM, CDR2 ANQGSEA. J was trimmed by 9 bases and V by 4 bases; bases with no gene match: 2. This CDR3 is 12 amino acids long. This chain's CDR3 is CSVALAGVIQYF. DNA for the CDR3: TGCAGCGTTGCACTAGCGGGAGTCATTCAGTACTTC.

The chain combines TRBV27 with TRBJ1-2, with TRBD1 matching over 7 bases. CDR1 MNHEY and CDR2 SMNVEV come from the germline V gene (reference sequence). This CDR3 is 15 amino acids long. J gave up 4 bases and V 4 bases, and 9 bases lay outside the gene matches. The CDR3 reads CASSWGGQGGYGYTF. Here the CDR3 DNA reads TGTGCCAGCAGTTGGGGTGGGCAGGGGGGCTATGGCTACACCTTC.